Below, 22 T cell receptor beta chains from the same sample are listed, as sequenced in a study of shared clonotypes between healthy human individuals. Naive CD8 cells were CD45RO-negative, positively selected for CCR7, excluding terminally differentiated effector memory CD45RA+ cells. Clones were read by immunoSEQ multiplex PCR, and TCRdb kept only the in-frame ones, dropping some. In the table there are over 2 million clones, just under 95% of which are singletons. Specimen: naive CD8+ T cells sorted from blood. The source is a man aged 18 to 30 in good health.

A single count supports this clone. This chain links TRBV7-9 with TRBJ1-1, with D possibly TRBD1 on 6 matching bases. V dropped 7 bases and J dropped 5 bases, with 14 bases sitting between them. The CDR3 is 13 amino acids. Germline assignment: CDR1 SEHNR and CDR2 FQNEAQ (reference sequence). The CDR3 bases are TGTGCCAGCACTCTGGGGGCCGGTACTGAAGCTTTCTTT. This sequence encodes CASTLGAGTEAFF.

The rearrangement joins TRBV10-3 to TRBJ2-1, with a weak D call TRBD2 (5 bases). The CDR3 length is 14 residues. Germline V CDR1 and CDR2: ENHRY, SYGVKD. Deletions cut 2 bases from V and 9 bases from J, with 14 bases between. Here the CDR3 DNA reads TGTGCCATCAGTGAGACTAGTGACTACGGTGAGCAGTTCTTC. Translating gives CAISETSDYGEQFF.

The chain carries TRBV30 and TRBJ1-1; 7 bases are shared with TRBD1. Germline V CDR1 and CDR2: GTSNPN, SVGIG (reference sequence). The V segment lost 3 bases and the J segment 3 bases; nucleotides outside the gene matches: 13. The CDR3 is made up of 16 amino acids. CDR3 nucleotides: TGTGCCTGGAGGGGAGTATCGGCAGGGGGATACACTGAAGCTTTCTTT. It is translated as CAWRGVSAGGYTEAFF.

The V and J genes are TRBV9 and TRBJ2-5; 11 positions agree with TRBD1. Germline values: CDR1 SGDLS, CDR2 YYNGEE. This CDR3 has 15 residues. The trim removed 4 bases at V and 5 bases at J, leaving 7 bases unmatched. CDR3 nucleotides: TGTGCCAGCAGCCCCGGACAGGGGGCGAGGGAGACCCAGTACTTC. This gives the protein CASSPGQGARETQYF. The full variable domain, in which reference TRBV9 and TRBJ2-5 provide the parts outside the CDR3, is DSGVTQTPKHLITATGQRVTLRCSPRSGDLSVYWYQQSLDQGLQFLIQYYNGEERAKGNILERFSAQQFPDLHSELNLSSLELGDSALYFCASSPGQGARETQYFGPGTRLLVL.

The chain couples TRBV28 to TRBJ2-7, with unresolved D. V was clipped by 5 bases and J by 5 bases, with 7 bases between them. The CDR3 spans 11 residues. Per the germline V gene, CDR1 is MDHEN and CDR2 is SYDVKM. The CDR3 reads CASSLSNEQYF. In DNA form, the CDR3 reads TGTGCCAGCAGTCTCAGCAACGAGCAGTACTTC. Looking up the rest from reference TRBV28 and TRBJ2-7 gives the full variable domain: DVKVTQSSRYLVKRTGEKVFLECVQDMDHENMFWYRQDPGLGLRLIYFSYDVKMKEKGDIPEGYSVSREKKERFSLILESASTNQTSMYLCASSLSNEQYFGPGTRLTVT.

The chain recombines TRBV11-3 with TRBJ1-1; tentative D call: TRBD1 (5 bases). This CDR3 spans 15 amino acids. V was trimmed by 4 bases and J by 4 bases, leaving 16 bases between them. The germline V gene has CDR1 SGHNT and CDR2 YENEEA. In nucleotides, the CDR3 is TGTGCCAGCAGCTCCCGTAGGGGAAGGTGCACTGAAGCTTTCTTT. This codes for CASSSRRGRCTEAFF. Combining the CDR3 with reference TRBV11-3 and TRBJ1-1 gives the whole variable domain EAGVVQSPRYKIIEKKQPVAFWCNPISGHNTLYWYLQNLGQGPELLIRYENEEAVDDSQLPKDRFSAERLKGVDSTLKIQPAELGDSAVYLCASSSRRGRCTEAFFGQGTRLTVV.

The V and J genes are TRBV5-4 and TRBJ2-7; TRBD1 or TRBD2 may be the D gene (5 bases each). Germline assignment: CDR1 SGHNT and CDR2 YYREEE (reference sequence). The ends were cut back, 4 bases at V and 2 bases at J, with 16 bases in the middle. This CDR3 region has 15 residues. The CDR3 region is CASSPAGTGTYEQYF. The CDR3 DNA follows: TGTGCCAGCAGCCCCGCTGGGACGGGGACCTACGAGCAGTACTTC.

The V call is TRBV9, the J call TRBJ2-1, with 14 positions matching TRBD2. V shed 4 bases, J shed 8 bases, and the junction held 5 bases outside the gene matches. In germline, CDR1 is SGDLS, CDR2 YYNGEE. The CDR3 runs to 15 residues. DNA for the CDR3: TGTGCCAGCAGCCCCCGACTAGCGGGAGGGCATGAGCAGTTCTTC. It translates to CASSPRLAGGHEQFF.

This clone was counted between two and nine times. The rearrangement uses TRBV2 and TRBJ2-3; unclear D gene. CDR1 is SNHLY, CDR2 FYNNEI, per germline. V lost 4 bases and J 6 bases, leaving 17 bases between the germline ends. The CDR3 is 15 residues long. Here the CDR3 DNA reads TGTGCCAGCAGTGGGTCGGAGCTCGGAAGGGATACGCAGTATTTT. Its protein product is CASSGSELGRDTQYF.

This chain uses TRBV7-9 with TRBJ1-2; D possibly corresponds to TRBD1 (5 bases). Germline V lookup: CDR1 SEHNR, CDR2 FQNEAQ (reference sequence). The CDR3 contains 13 residues. V was pared by 5 bases and J by 1 base, with 8 bases between. The CDR3 DNA is TGTGCCAGCAGCGCACAGGTTAACTATGGCTACACCTTC. Its protein product is CASSAQVNYGYTF.

This chain joins TRBV28 and TRBJ1-2; D might be TRBD1 (5 bases). CDR3 length: 13 amino acids. The V end was cut by 8 bases, the J end by 1 base, with 11 bases between. Per the germline V gene, CDR1 is MDHEN and CDR2 is SYDVKM. CDR3 sequence reads: CASEPGRNYGYTF. The CDR3, as DNA: TGTGCCAGCGAACCAGGGCGTAACTATGGCTACACCTTC.

This clone was counted once. This chain connects TRBV5-6 to TRBJ2-1; tentative D call: TRBD2 (5 bases). This CDR3 has 16 residues. Between the trimmed V and J ends, which lost 0 bases and 0 bases, there was a span of 10 bases. In germline, CDR1 is SGHDT, CDR2 YYEEEE. CDR3 in amino acids: CASSLAGEYSYNEQFF. For the CDR3, the DNA is TGTGCCAGCAGCTTGGCCGGGGAGTACTCCTACAATGAGCAGTTCTTC. The full variable domain, with the rest looked up from reference TRBV5-6 and TRBJ2-1, is DAGVTQSPTHLIKTRGQQVTLRCSPKSGHDTVSWYQQALGQGPQFIFQYYEEEERQRGNFPDRFSGHQFPNYSSELNVNALLLGDSALYLCASSLAGEYSYNEQFFGPGTRLTVL.

This chain links TRBV28 with TRBJ1-5; no definite D call. The CDR3 is made up of 14 amino acids. Trimming shortened V by 2 bases and J by 2 bases, and 7 bases separated the two germline ends. Germline V gene data show CDR1 as MDHEN and CDR2 as SYDVKM. CDR3 protein: CASSLGVGNQPQHF. The DNA of the CDR3 is TGTGCCAGCAGTTTAGGGGTTGGCAATCAGCCCCAGCATTTT.

The table lists this clone with a few counts. This chain links TRBV7-9 with TRBJ1-1; D ambiguous. Germline lookup yields CDR1 SEHNR and CDR2 FQNEAQ (reference sequence). Between the trimmed V and J ends, which lost 1 base and 1 base, there was a span of 7 bases. The CDR3 loop spans 14 amino acids. The CDR3 DNA reads TGTGCCAGCAGCTTAGAAACCAAGAACACTGAAGCTTTCTTT. This translates into CASSLETKNTEAFF.

This clone was observed a single time. This CDR3 is also generated by other DNA sequences in the sample. This chain connects TRBV19 to TRBJ2-3; 12 positions agree with TRBD2. The CDR3 runs to 16 residues. Per the germline V gene, CDR1 is LNHDA and CDR2 is SQIVND (reference sequence). J gave up 2 bases and V 3 bases, and 3 bases lay outside the gene matches. CDR3 coding DNA: TGTGCCAGTAGTATCCTAGCGGGGGGGCCCACAGATACGCAGTATTTT. Its translation: CASSILAGGPTDTQYF.

The rearrangement joins TRBV27 to TRBJ2-3; D gene uncertain. Trimming removed 5 bases at V and 0 bases at J, with 15 bases between. The CDR3 extends over 16 amino acids. The V gene's germline CDR1 is MNHEY and CDR2 SMNVEV (reference sequence). The CDR3 loop is CASSPPDGSSTDTQYF. The CDR3 DNA follows: TGTGCCAGCAGTCCCCCGGACGGCTCTAGCACAGATACGCAGTATTTT.

As regards this clone: Other DNA sequences in this specimen translate into the identical CDR3. This chain uses TRBV7-9 with TRBJ2-7; D remains ambiguous. CDR3 length equals 11 residues. Trimming pared 2 bases from V and 7 bases from J, leaving 6 bases between. In germline, CDR1 is SEHNR, CDR2 FQNEAQ (reference sequence). The chain's CDR3 is CASSLIGEQYF. CDR3 coding DNA: TGTGCCAGCAGCTTAATAGGGGAGCAGTACTTC.

The rearrangement links TRBV2 to TRBJ1-6, with a tentative D call TRBD1 (5 bases). With 6 bases removed from V and 2 bases from J, the gap between germline ends came to 14 bases. The CDR3 has 16 residues. Germline V gives CDR1 SNHLY, CDR2 FYNNEI. The chain's CDR3 is CASRASGVTYNSPLHF. The CDR3 DNA reads as TGTGCCAGCAGAGCCTCGGGGGTTACCTATAATTCACCCCTCCACTTT.

This clone has only one observation. The gene calls are TRBV7-2 and TRBJ2-7, with 14 bases lining up with TRBD2. CDR1 SGHTA and CDR2 FQGNSA come from the germline V gene. CDR3 length equals 19 residues. V was pared by 5 bases and J by 8 bases, with 20 bases of the junction left unmatched. CDR3 nucleotide sequence: TGTGCCAGCAGCCGATCCCCGGGACTAGCGGGAGAGGCTCCCGGACAGCAGTACTTC. Its translation is CASSRSPGLAGEAPGQQYF.

The chain joins TRBV7-8 to TRBJ2-7, with D possibly being TRBD2 (6 bases). CDR1 is SGHVS, CDR2 FQNEAQ, per germline. The CDR3 is 15 residues long. V lost 5 bases and J lost 0, with 14 bases in between. CDR3 region: CASSRRDSPSYEQYF. DNA of the CDR3: TGTGCCAGCAGCCGCCGGGACTCTCCCTCCTACGAGCAGTACTTC.

The V call is TRBV5-6, the J call TRBJ2-1; 9 nucleotides align to TRBD1. The CDR3 has 15 residues. The junction had 6 bases not matched to a gene; V was cut back by 0 bases and J by 8 bases. Germline V lookup: CDR1 SGHDT, CDR2 YYEEEE. CDR3 loop: CASSLEQGAGDEQFF. CDR3 nucleotide sequence: TGTGCCAGCAGCTTGGAACAGGGGGCAGGAGATGAGCAGTTCTTC.

The chain links TRBV19 to TRBJ1-1; a weak D match, TRBD1 (5 bases). Germline V gene data show CDR1 as LNHDA and CDR2 as SQIVND (reference sequence). Trimming took 0 bases from V and 1 from J, leaving 27 bases between them. CDR3 length equals 21 residues. The CDR3 DNA sequence: TGTGCCAGTAGTATAGACTTGGAATACAGGCCCTACCCCACCGAGAACACTGAAGCTTTCTTT. It translates to CASSIDLEYRPYPTENTEAFF.